What follows are 25 T cell receptor beta chains derived from one specimen sequenced in a study of cytomegalovirus exposure and HLA in healthy donors. The PCR had 60 Vbeta and 13 Jbeta primers. Profiled with immunoSEQ multiplex PCR; TCRdb holds only in-frame clones, not every one. The data hold around 150,000 clones, with roughly three quarters observed a single time. The sample consisted of PBMCs. Receptors originate from a man between 18 and 35 years old in good health and CMV-seropositive.

This chain connects TRBV5-1 to TRBJ2-7, with 8 bases matching TRBD2. V shed 0 bases, J shed 3 bases, and the junction held 8 bases outside the gene matches. The CDR3 spans 16 residues. Germline-derived CDR1 and CDR2 are SGHRS and YFSETQ. In nucleotides, the CDR3 is TGCGCCAGCAGCTTGGAGCCCAGCGGGAGAAGCTACGAGCAGTACTTC. This codes for CASSLEPSGRSYEQYF.

V gene TRBV5-4 combines with J gene TRBJ2-5; TRBD2 might be the D (6 bases). Germline CDR1 reads SGHNT; CDR2 reads YYREEE (reference sequence). Trimming cost V 5 bases and J 4 bases, with 12 bases left between them. This CDR3 spans 13 amino acids. CDR3 DNA sequence: TGTGCCAGCAGTCCGGAGGGCCGAGAGACCCAGTACTTC. It translates to CASSPEGRETQYF. Together with reference TRBV5-4 and TRBJ2-5, the CDR3 gives the full variable domain: ETGVTQSPTHLIKTRGQQVTLRCSSQSGHNTVSWYQQALGQGPQFIFQYYREEENGRGNFPPRFSGLQFPNYSSELNVNALELDDSALYLCASSPEGRETQYFGPGTRLLVL.

The chain employs TRBV4-3 and TRBJ2-1; D perhaps matches TRBD1 (6 bases). The CDR3 covers 11 residues. The V end lost 8 bases, the J end lost 7 bases, and 9 bases lay between the germline ends. Per germline, CDR1 LGHNA and CDR2 YSLEER. The CDR3 coding sequence is TGCGCCAGCTCAGGGGAAAATGAGCAGTTCTTC. It is translated as CASSGENEQFF.

The chain couples TRBV5-1 to TRBJ2-2, with D perhaps matching TRBD2 (6 bases). V was pared by 4 bases and J by 1 base, with 17 bases between. Germline values: CDR1 SGHRS, CDR2 YFSETQ. This CDR3 spans 17 amino acids. The CDR3 loop reads CASSLSRGAGNTGELFF. CDR3 DNA sequence: TGCGCCAGCAGCCTCAGCCGCGGGGCGGGGAACACCGGGGAGCTGTTTTTT. The whole variable domain, remainder taken from reference TRBV5-1 and TRBJ2-2, is KAGVTQTPRYLIKTRGQQVTLSCSPISGHRSVSWYQQTPGQGLQFLFEYFSETQRNKGNFPGRFSGRQFSNSRSEMNVSTLELGDSALYLCASSLSRGAGNTGELFFGEGSRLTVL.

This clone was counted a single time. The J gene is TRBJ2-4, the V gene TRBV4-3, with D hard to call. The CDR3 length is 14 residues. Trimming pared 1 base from V and 7 bases from J, leaving 11 bases between. The germline gives CDR1 LGHNA, CDR2 YSLEER. The CDR3 DNA reads TGCGCCAGCAGCCAAGGAGAGGTCGGGAACATTCAGTACTTC. This sequence encodes CASSQGEVGNIQYF.

The V gene is TRBV10-3, the J gene TRBJ1-5; D is possibly TRBD1 (6 bases). This CDR3 region has 13 residues. Looked up from germline, CDR1 is ENHRY and CDR2 is SYGVKD. With 8 bases removed from V and 4 bases from J, the gap between germline ends came to 12 bases. CDR3 sequence reads: CAIGGDTNQPQHF. The CDR3 DNA reads TGTGCCATCGGGGGGGACACAAATCAGCCCCAGCATTTT.

The CDR3 sequence: CASSPARTSGTDTQYF. CDR3 nucleotide sequence: TGCGCCAGCAGCCCGGCACGGACTAGCGGCACAGATACGCAGTATTTT. J is TRBJ2-3 and V is TRBV4-3, with 9 bases that match TRBD2. CDR3 length equals 16 residues. V lost 4 bases to trimming and J lost 1 base; unmatched junction nucleotides: 6. Per germline, CDR1 LGHNA and CDR2 YSLEER.

The chain carries TRBV4-3 and TRBJ1-6; D unresolved. The CDR3 sequence is 15 residues long. CDR1 and CDR2 (germline): LGHNA, YSLEER. Trimming took off 4 bases at V and 7 bases at J, with 14 bases between the two ends. CDR3 nucleotides: TGCGCCAGCAGCCCCGGCTGGGCCGCCAATTCACCCCTCCACTTT. It codes for CASSPGWAANSPLHF.

The V gene is TRBV9, the J gene TRBJ1-1, with 7 bases lining up with TRBD1. Germline-derived CDR1 and CDR2 are SGDLS and YYNGEE. Trimming cost V 4 bases and J 2 bases; bases outside gene matches: 8. The CDR3 covers 15 residues. CDR3 DNA: TGTGCCAGCAGCACACAGGGACAGCAAAACACTGAAGCTTTCTTT. This sequence encodes CASSTQGQQNTEAFF.

The genes are TRBV19 and TRBJ2-1; weak D call: TRBD2 (5 bases). Germline CDR1 and CDR2: LNHDA and SQIVND (reference sequence). This CDR3 has 15 residues. V was pared by 6 bases and J by 0 bases, with 12 bases between. As DNA, the CDR3 is TGTGCCAGTAGCCTCCTAGGGAGCTCCTACAATGAGCAGTTCTTC. Protein product: CASSLLGSSYNEQFF. Full variable domain (outside the CDR3, taken from reference TRBV19 and TRBJ2-1): DGGITQSPKYLFRKEGQNVTLSCEQNLNHDAMYWYRQDPGQGLRLIYYSQIVNDFQKGDIAEGYSVSREKKESFPLTVTSAQKNPTAFYLCASSLLGSSYNEQFFGPGTRLTVL.

The genes are TRBV19 and TRBJ2-5, with D possibly TRBD2 on 6 matching bases. The J call could be wrong; TRBJ2-7 is a better fit for the DNA end. The CDR3 is 13 residues long. Germline CDR1 reads LNHDA; CDR2 reads SQIVND (reference sequence). The CDR3: CASSFGSSYEQYF. The CDR3 DNA follows: TGTGCCAGTAGTTTCGGGAGCTCCTACGAGCAGTACTTC.

The CDR3 reads CAWEGQGDTEAFF. DNA for the CDR3: TGTGCCTGGGAGGGACAGGGGGACACTGAAGCTTTCTTT. The rearrangement uses TRBV30 and TRBJ1-1, with 11 bases fitting TRBD1. The length of the CDR3 is 13 residues. Germline values: CDR1 GTSNPN, CDR2 SVGIG (reference sequence). Trimming took 5 bases from V and 3 from J; bases not matched to a gene: 2.

This clone has a single count. The chain recombines TRBV5-1 with TRBJ2-3, with a possible D match to TRBD1 (6 bases). Trimming took off 4 bases at V and 0 bases at J, with 9 bases between the two ends. Per the germline V gene, CDR1 is SGHRS and CDR2 is YFSETQ. This CDR3 comprises 14 residues. CDR3 nucleotide sequence: TGCGCCAGCAGCGGGACAACTAGCACAGATACGCAGTATTTT. Its protein product is CASSGTTSTDTQYF.

A few counts support this clone. The V call is TRBV5-4, the J call TRBJ1-2; perhaps TRBD1 as D (5 bases). The germline CDR1 and CDR2 sequences are SGHNT and YYREEE (reference sequence). CDR3 size: 14 residues. V was cut by 3 bases and J by 6 bases, with 15 bases left in between. The DNA of the CDR3 is TGTGCCAGCAGCTATGGACCAGGGTTTAATGGCTACACCTTC. It encodes CASSYGPGFNGYTF. Full variable domain (remainder filled in from reference TRBV5-4 and TRBJ1-2): ETGVTQSPTHLIKTRGQQVTLRCSSQSGHNTVSWYQQALGQGPQFIFQYYREEENGRGNFPPRFSGLQFPNYSSELNVNALELDDSALYLCASSYGPGFNGYTFGSGTRLTVV.

The sample holds a few counts of this clone. The chain carries TRBV6-6 and TRBJ2-7; tentatively, D is TRBD1 (6 bases). The CDR3 has 15 amino acids. Trimming left V 0 bases short and J 8 bases short, with 17 bases between. Germline V CDR1 and CDR2: MNHNY, SVGAGI (reference sequence). CDR3 sequence reads: CASSYSKGDDPKQYF. DNA of the CDR3: TGTGCCAGCAGTTACTCGAAGGGGGACGACCCGAAGCAGTACTTC.

V usage is TRBV30 and J usage is TRBJ2-7, with 7 bases fitting TRBD1. CDR3 length equals 12 residues. The germline CDR1 and CDR2 sequences are GTSNPN and SVGIG (reference sequence). Losses at the gene ends were 5 bases for V and 3 bases for J; bases not matched to a gene: 4. The CDR3 DNA reads as TGTGCCTGGCATCGGGACAGCTACGAGCAGTACTTC. It specifies CAWHRDSYEQYF.

The J gene is TRBJ2-4, the V gene TRBV27; 10 bases are shared with TRBD1. Germline V gives CDR1 MNHEY, CDR2 SMNVEV (reference sequence). V lost 6 bases to trimming and J lost 12 bases; unmatched junction nucleotides: 8. The CDR3 length is 13 residues. The DNA for the CDR3 is TGTGCCAGCAGCTCCGGGACAGGGGTCAGTCAGTACTTC. Amino acid sequence: CASSSGTGVSQYF.

This clone appeared a few times. The genes are TRBV5-5 and TRBJ2-1, with D possibly TRBD1 on 5 matching bases. Germline values: CDR1 SGHKS, CDR2 YYEKEE (reference sequence). V lost 2 bases and J lost 4, with 7 bases in between. This CDR3 spans 13 amino acids. The CDR3 loop is CASSLGHYNEQFF. DNA of the CDR3: TGTGCCAGCAGCTTAGGACATTACAATGAGCAGTTCTTC.

The J gene is TRBJ1-3, the V gene TRBV7-8, with TRBD1 as a possible D gene (5 bases). CDR1 is SGHVS, CDR2 FQNEAQ, per germline. The CDR3 contains 18 residues. V gave up 2 bases and J gave up 0 bases, with 17 bases separating them. The CDR3 DNA follows: TGTGCCAGCAGCTTACGGATTGGGGCAGACAGCTCTGGAAACACCATATATTTT. It specifies CASSLRIGADSSGNTIYF.

This chain connects TRBV27 to TRBJ1-1; 7 positions agree with TRBD1. The CDR3 has 15 amino acids. Unmatched junction bases numbered 6, after V lost 5 bases and J lost 0 bases. Germline V CDR1 and CDR2: MNHEY, SMNVEV (reference sequence). In nucleotides, the CDR3 is TGTGCCAGCAGTACCCGGACAGGCCTGAACACTGAAGCTTTCTTT. Its protein product is CASSTRTGLNTEAFF.

This chain links TRBV18 with TRBJ1-2; D unresolved. The V end lost 1 base, the J end lost 8 bases, and 14 bases lay between the germline ends. Germline V gene data show CDR1 as KGHSH and CDR2 as LQKENI. CDR3 length equals 14 residues. CDR3: CASSPRESNWGYTF. The CDR3 DNA reads TGTGCCAGCTCACCACGCGAGAGTAATTGGGGCTACACCTTC.

This chain joins TRBV27 and TRBJ2-1; TRBD1 might be the D (5 bases). The CDR3 runs 16 residues. V was cut by 5 bases and J by 0 bases, with 14 bases left in between. CDR1 and CDR2 (germline): MNHEY, SMNVEV (reference sequence). The DNA of the CDR3 is TGTGCCAGCAGTCTACATCCTAGGGGCTCCTACAATGAGCAGTTCTTC. Residues: CASSLHPRGSYNEQFF.

The chain links TRBV19 to TRBJ1-2; tentative D call: TRBD1 (6 bases). There are 13 residues in the CDR3. Trimming shortened V by 5 bases and J by 10 bases, and 17 bases separated the two germline ends. Germline values: CDR1 LNHDA, CDR2 SQIVND (reference sequence). CDR3 DNA sequence: TGTGCCAGTAGTGGACCGGGACACCAGACCTACACCTTC. It codes for CASSGPGHQTYTF. The full variable domain, in which reference TRBV19 and TRBJ1-2 provide the parts outside the CDR3, is DGGITQSPKYLFRKEGQNVTLSCEQNLNHDAMYWYRQDPGQGLRLIYYSQIVNDFQKGDIAEGYSVSREKKESFPLTVTSAQKNPTAFYLCASSGPGHQTYTFGSGTRLTVV.

The genes are TRBV27 and TRBJ1-6; D remains ambiguous. This CDR3 has 14 residues. The V gene's germline CDR1 is MNHEY and CDR2 SMNVEV (reference sequence). The V and J ends lost 2 bases and 10 bases respectively, with 12 bases between them. The CDR3 DNA reads TGTGCCAGCAGTTTAATAGATACGCAATCACCCCTCCACTTT. Translation gives CASSLIDTQSPLHF.

This sequence joins TRBV19 and TRBJ1-4; TRBD1 aligns across 10 bases. CDR3 length: 15 amino acids. The V and J ends lost 5 bases and 1 base, in that order; junction bases with no gene match: 1. CDR1 is LNHDA and CDR2 is SQIVND in the germline V gene (reference sequence). In DNA, the CDR3 is TGTGCCAGTAGTTGGACAGGGGGAACTAATGAAAAACTGTTTTTT. Translating it yields CASSWTGGTNEKLFF.